The sequence of this TCR beta chain was determined in a study of identical twins. V dropped 7 bases and J dropped 4; count of bases not matched to a gene: 5. CDR3 length equals 15 residues. One entry per CDR3 protein, called by TCRdb with MiXCR from the 5' RACE reads. This sample has around 690,000 distinct CDR3 sequences, with 21% found just once. The same data also contributed to another study, on T cells expressing NK-cell markers.

This chain joins TRBV12-3 or TRBV12-4 and TRBJ2-1; 12 bases align to TRBD2. The TCR was taken from a young woman in good health. Sequencing used PBMCs. The CDR3 region has the DNA TGTGCCAGCATCCCAACTAGCGGGGGGTACAATGAGCAGTTCTTC. Translating gives CASIPTSGGYNEQFF.